The present TCR beta chain was sequenced within a study of T-cell reconstitution after alpha-beta-depleted transplantation in children. General study results and limits: Reportedly, alpha-beta T cells present about two months post-transplant originated from several hundred expanded clones of graft origin.

This CDR3 is 15 amino acids long. In regard to this clonotype: As yet, its antigen is unknown.

Preparation of the TCRbeta library involved a method that used unique molecular identifiers. TCRdb re-called the PCR reads with MiXCR, one entry per CDR3 protein. The repertoire holds over 400,000 distinct CDR3 sequences, with approximately 42% as singletons. This sequence originates from a girl aged 2 to 9 with aplastic anemia, due to receive a stem cell transplant. The specimen comprised PBMCs, sampled before TCRalphabeta/CD19-depleted stem cell transplant. V and J are TRBV21-1 and TRBJ2-1; the table calls TRBD2, which could not be checked here. TRBV21-1 is deemed a pseudogene. The CDR3 is CASSVRLPLYNEQFF. As DNA, the CDR3 is TGTGCCAGCAGCGTACGACTACCTCTCTACAATGAGCAGTTCTTC.